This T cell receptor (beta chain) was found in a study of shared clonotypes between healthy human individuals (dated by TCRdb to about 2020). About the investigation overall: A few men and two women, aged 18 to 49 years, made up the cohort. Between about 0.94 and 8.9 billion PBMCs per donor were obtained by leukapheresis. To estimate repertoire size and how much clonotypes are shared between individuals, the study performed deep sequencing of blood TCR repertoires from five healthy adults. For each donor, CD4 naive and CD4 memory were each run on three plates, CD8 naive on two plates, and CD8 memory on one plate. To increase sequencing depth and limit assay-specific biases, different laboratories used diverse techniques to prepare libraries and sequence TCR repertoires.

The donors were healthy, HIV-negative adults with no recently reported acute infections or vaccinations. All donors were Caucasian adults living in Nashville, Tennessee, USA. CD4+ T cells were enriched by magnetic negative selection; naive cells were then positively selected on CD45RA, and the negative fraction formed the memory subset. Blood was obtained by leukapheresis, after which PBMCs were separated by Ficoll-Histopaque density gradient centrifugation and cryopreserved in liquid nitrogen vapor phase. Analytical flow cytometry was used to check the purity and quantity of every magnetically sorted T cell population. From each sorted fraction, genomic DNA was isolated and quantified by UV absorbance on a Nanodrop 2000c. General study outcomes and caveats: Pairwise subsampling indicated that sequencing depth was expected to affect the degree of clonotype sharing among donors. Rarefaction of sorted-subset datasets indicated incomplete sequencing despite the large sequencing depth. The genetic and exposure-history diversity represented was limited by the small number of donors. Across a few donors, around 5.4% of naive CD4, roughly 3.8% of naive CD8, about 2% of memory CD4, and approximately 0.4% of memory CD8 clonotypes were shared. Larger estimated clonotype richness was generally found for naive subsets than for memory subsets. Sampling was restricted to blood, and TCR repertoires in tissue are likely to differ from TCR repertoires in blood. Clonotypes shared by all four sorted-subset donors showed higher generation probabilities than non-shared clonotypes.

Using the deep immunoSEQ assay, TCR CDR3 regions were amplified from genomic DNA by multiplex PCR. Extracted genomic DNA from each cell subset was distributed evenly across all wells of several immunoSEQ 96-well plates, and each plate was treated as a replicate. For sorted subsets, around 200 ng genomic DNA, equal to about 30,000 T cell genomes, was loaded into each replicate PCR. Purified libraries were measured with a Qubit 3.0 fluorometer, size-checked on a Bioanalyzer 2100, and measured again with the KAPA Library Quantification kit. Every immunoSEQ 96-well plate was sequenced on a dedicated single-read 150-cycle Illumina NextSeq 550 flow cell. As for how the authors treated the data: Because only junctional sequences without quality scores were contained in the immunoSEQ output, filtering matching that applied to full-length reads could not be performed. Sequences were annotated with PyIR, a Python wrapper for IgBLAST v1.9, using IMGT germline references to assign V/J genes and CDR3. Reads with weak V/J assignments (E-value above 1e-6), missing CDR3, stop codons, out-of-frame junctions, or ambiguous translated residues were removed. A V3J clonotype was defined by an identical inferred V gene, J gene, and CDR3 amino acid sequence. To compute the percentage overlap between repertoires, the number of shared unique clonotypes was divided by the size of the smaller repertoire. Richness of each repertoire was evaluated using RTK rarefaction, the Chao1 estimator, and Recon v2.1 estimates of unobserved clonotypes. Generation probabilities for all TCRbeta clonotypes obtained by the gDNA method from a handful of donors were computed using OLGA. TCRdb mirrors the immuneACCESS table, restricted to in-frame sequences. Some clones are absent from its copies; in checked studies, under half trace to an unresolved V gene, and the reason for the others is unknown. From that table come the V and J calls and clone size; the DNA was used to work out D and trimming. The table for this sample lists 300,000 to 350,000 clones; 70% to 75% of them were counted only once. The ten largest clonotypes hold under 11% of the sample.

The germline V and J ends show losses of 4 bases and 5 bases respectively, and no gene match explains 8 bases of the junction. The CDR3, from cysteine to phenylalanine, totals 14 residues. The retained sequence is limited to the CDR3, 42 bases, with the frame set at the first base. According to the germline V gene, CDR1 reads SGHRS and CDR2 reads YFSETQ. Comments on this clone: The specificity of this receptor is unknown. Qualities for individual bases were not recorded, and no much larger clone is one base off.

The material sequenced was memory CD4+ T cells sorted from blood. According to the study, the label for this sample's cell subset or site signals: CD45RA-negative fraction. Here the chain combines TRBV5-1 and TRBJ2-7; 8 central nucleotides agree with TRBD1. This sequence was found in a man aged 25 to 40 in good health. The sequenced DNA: TGCGCCAGCAGCCCTGGACAGGGTGTCCACGAGCAGTACTTC. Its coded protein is CASSPGQGVHEQYF.